A single sample is the source of the 30 T cell receptor beta chains below, sequenced in a study of blood T cell repertoires in COVID-19. Repertoires were generated with immunoSEQ multiplex PCR, while TCRdb's copy carries only in-frame clones and drops some. The sample consists of 40,000 to 50,000 clones, 70% to 90% of them appearing once. Input material: peripheral blood. These receptors were collected from a human donor in a cohort sampled during active COVID-19.

The rearrangement joins TRBV6-2 or TRBV6-3 to TRBJ1-4; D is perhaps TRBD1 (6 bases). This CDR3 has 13 residues. Germline loops: CDR1 MNHEY, CDR2 SVGEGT. Trimming stripped 6 bases from V and 13 bases from J, with 18 bases between. In DNA form, the CDR3 reads TGTGCCAGCAGCCAGGGGCCAGGGCCCAGACTGTTTTTT. Protein: CASSQGPGPRLFF.

The genes are TRBV2 and TRBJ2-7; D ambiguous. CDR1 is SNHLY and CDR2 is FYNNEI in the germline V gene. There are 10 residues in the CDR3. Trimming removed 8 bases from V and 6 bases from J, with 8 bases in between. CDR3 loop: CASSIGEQYF. DNA of the CDR3: TGTGCCAGCTCCATCGGCGAGCAGTACTTC.

V usage is TRBV12-5 and J usage is TRBJ2-1, with D tentatively TRBD2 (6 bases). The germline V gene has CDR1 LGHNT and CDR2 FRNRAP. V lost 2 bases and J 1 base, leaving 24 bases between the germline ends. CDR3 length: 20 residues. DNA for the CDR3: TGTGCTAGTGGTTTGCCACACACCCCCCATGGCGGGGCTTCCTACAATGAGCAGTTCTTC. Its translation is CASGLPHTPHGGASYNEQFF. Together with reference TRBV12-5 and TRBJ2-1, the CDR3 gives the full variable domain: DARVTQTPRHKVTEMGQEVTMRCQPILGHNTVFWYRQTMMQGLELLAYFRNRAPLDDSGMPKDRFSAEMPDATLATLKIQPSEPRDSAVYFCASGLPHTPHGGASYNEQFFGPGTRLTVL.

The rearrangement links TRBV29-1 to TRBJ2-7; D is unclear. The CDR3 sequence is 12 residues long. Germline V gives CDR1 SQVTM, CDR2 ANQGSEA. V gave up 0 bases and J gave up 2 bases, with 5 bases separating them. CDR3 DNA sequence: TGCAGCGTTGAAGATAGAACCTACGAGCAGTACTTC. Translated, it gives CSVEDRTYEQYF.

This chain uses TRBV2 with TRBJ1-5, with D perhaps matching TRBD1 (6 bases). Per germline, CDR1 SNHLY and CDR2 FYNNEI. Trimming took 3 bases from V and 2 from J, leaving 8 bases between them. This CDR3 has 14 residues. The CDR3 spells CASSEGAGNQPQHF. CDR3 bases: TGTGCCAGCAGTGAGGGGGCCGGCAATCAGCCCCAGCATTTT. The full variable domain, in which reference TRBV2 and TRBJ1-5 provide the parts outside the CDR3, is EPEVTQTPSHQVTQMGQEVILRCVPISNHLYFYWYRQILGQKVEFLVSFYNNEISEKSEIFDDQFSVERPDGSNFTLKIRSTKLEDSAMYFCASSEGAGNQPQHFGDGTRLSIL.

The chain links TRBV5-1 to TRBJ1-2; TRBD1 aligns across 7 bases. Germline CDR1 SGHRS, CDR2 YFSETQ. The V and J ends lost 3 bases and 3 bases, in that order; junction bases with no gene match: 8. The CDR3 loop spans 15 amino acids. The CDR3 protein is CASSSYRGWDYGYTF. The CDR3 DNA sequence: TGCGCCAGCAGCTCCTACAGGGGTTGGGACTATGGCTACACCTTC.

The CDR3 region is CASQTRGRGRNTEAFF. Here the CDR3 DNA reads TGCGCCAGTCAAACGAGGGGGCGTGGGAGGAACACTGAAGCTTTCTTT. The rearrangement joins TRBV10-1 to TRBJ1-1; 7 bases are a match to TRBD1. The CDR3 has 16 amino acids. Trimming at V came to 9 bases and at J to 1 base, leaving 14 bases not matched to a gene. Per the germline V gene, CDR1 is WNHNN and CDR2 is SYGVQD (reference sequence).

The chain links TRBV5-1 to TRBJ1-4; D remains unclear. Trimming stripped 1 base from V and 4 bases from J, with 5 bases between. The length of the CDR3 is 13 residues. In germline, CDR1 is SGHRS, CDR2 YFSETQ. The CDR3 loop is CASSLRVNEKLFF. CDR3 DNA: TGCGCCAGCAGCTTGAGAGTTAATGAAAAACTGTTTTTT.

The gene calls are TRBV6-6 and TRBJ1-2; possible D gene TRBD1, 5 bases. V lost 5 bases and J 3 bases, leaving 10 bases between the germline ends. From germline, CDR1 is MNHNY and CDR2 SVGAGI (reference sequence). The CDR3 contains 13 residues. The chain's CDR3 is CASSAGRYYGYTF. The CDR3 coding sequence is TGTGCCAGCAGTGCGGGACGGTACTATGGCTACACCTTC.

The chain combines TRBV7-6 with TRBJ2-4; a weak D match, TRBD2 (6 bases). Looked up from germline, CDR1 is SGHVS and CDR2 is FNYEAQ. This CDR3 is built from 14 residues. V was cut by 2 bases and J by 8 bases, with 13 bases left in between. CDR3 coding DNA: TGTGCCAGCAGCTTAAATGGAGGGACTGACATTCAGTACTTC. Protein sequence: CASSLNGGTDIQYF.

This sequence joins TRBV4-2 and TRBJ2-5, with 7 bases identical to TRBD2. CDR1 and CDR2 (germline): LGHNA, YNFKEQ. Losses at the gene ends were 2 bases for V and 2 bases for J; bases not matched to a gene: 5. This CDR3 comprises 15 residues. As DNA, the CDR3 is TGTGCCAGCAGCCAATGGGCGGGAGAGCAAGAGACCCAGTACTTC. It yields the protein CASSQWAGEQETQYF.

The gene calls are TRBV5-1 and TRBJ2-6, with 7 bases that match TRBD2. Germline lookup yields CDR1 SGHRS and CDR2 YFSETQ. The CDR3 runs to 16 residues. Unmatched junction bases numbered 4, after V lost 2 bases and J lost 2 bases. The CDR3 loop is CASSFAGVAGANVLTF. The CDR3 bases are TGCGCCAGCAGCTTTGCGGGGGTCGCTGGGGCCAACGTCCTGACTTTC.

The chain uses TRBV15 and TRBJ2-7; D perhaps matches TRBD2 (5 bases). From germline, CDR1 is LNHNV and CDR2 YYDKDF (reference sequence). Trimming took 3 bases from V and 1 from J, leaving 19 bases between them. The CDR3 is made up of 17 amino acids. DNA for the CDR3: TGTGCCACCAGCAGCCACGGACTGGGTCTCGGATCCTACGAGCAGTACTTC. Translated: CATSSHGLGLGSYEQYF.

This chain joins TRBV7-2 and TRBJ2-5; 10 nucleotides line up with TRBD1. Germline CDR1 is SGHTA and CDR2 is FQGNSA. The CDR3 spans 16 residues. The junction had 5 bases not matched to a gene; V was cut back by 2 bases and J by 2 bases. This chain's CDR3 is CASSLLSGQGQETQYF. The CDR3 nucleotides read TGTGCCAGCAGCTTATTGTCGGGACAGGGGCAAGAGACCCAGTACTTC.

This clone was recorded only once. The CDR3 spells CASSPGTGDEQYF. The CDR3 DNA sequence: TGTGCCAGCTCACCTGGGACAGGGGACGAGCAGTACTTC. The rearrangement joins TRBV18 to TRBJ2-7, with 10 bases that match TRBD1. Germline CDR1 KGHSH, CDR2 LQKENI. The junction had 1 base not matched to a gene; V was cut back by 3 bases and J by 5 bases. The CDR3 contains 13 residues.

This rearrangement joins TRBV5-1 to TRBJ1-4, with a weak D call TRBD1 (5 bases). The germline V gene encodes CDR1 SGHRS and CDR2 YFSETQ. The CDR3 is 17 residues long. V dropped 0 bases and J dropped 6 bases, with 18 bases sitting between them. The CDR3: CASSLGLGAGVDEKLFF. The DNA for the CDR3 is TGCGCCAGCAGCTTGGGGCTAGGGGCTGGTGTGGATGAAAAACTGTTTTTT.

The chain combines TRBV5-5 with TRBJ1-4, with TRBD1 identical over 9 bases. CDR1 SGHKS and CDR2 YYEKEE come from the germline V gene (reference sequence). This CDR3 has 16 amino acids. V lost 1 base to trimming and J lost 7 bases; unmatched junction nucleotides: 8. CDR3 bases: TGTGCCAGCAGCTTGTCGGGACAGGGTGGGAGTGAAAAACTGTTTTTT. It encodes CASSLSGQGGSEKLFF.

The chain joins TRBV7-6 to TRBJ2-1, with D possibly being TRBD2 (5 bases). V lost 1 base, J lost 5 bases, and 18 bases lay in between. CDR3 length: 17 residues. Germline assignment: CDR1 SGHVS and CDR2 FNYEAQ. CDR3 DNA: TGTGCCAGCAGCTTAGGTAGTGACTACAGTGTTGACAATGAGCAGTTCTTC. The encoded protein is CASSLGSDYSVDNEQFF.

The chain links TRBV4-3 to TRBJ1-6, with D unclear. Deletions cut 1 base from V and 2 bases from J, with 9 bases between. There are 16 residues in the CDR3. Germline loops: CDR1 LGHNA, CDR2 YSLEER. The CDR3, as DNA: TGCGCCAGCAGCCAAGTATCCGGGACCTATAATTCACCCCTCCACTTT. Its translation: CASSQVSGTYNSPLHF.

The CDR3 DNA sequence: TGCGCCAGCAGCTTGGGGGTGACAGCGAACCAAGAGACCCAGTACTTC. Translated, it gives CASSLGVTANQETQYF. The V call is TRBV5-1, the J call TRBJ2-5; D is possibly TRBD1 (5 bases). The length of the CDR3 is 16 residues. From germline, CDR1 is SGHRS and CDR2 YFSETQ. V shed 0 bases and J shed 0 bases, with 12 bases lying between them.

The V call is TRBV7-6, the J call TRBJ2-6; perhaps TRBD2 as D (6 bases). This CDR3 region has 22 residues. Per the germline V gene, CDR1 is SGHVS and CDR2 is FNYEAQ. Trimming stripped 2 bases from V and 0 bases from J, with 26 bases between. The CDR3 nucleotides read TGTGCCAGCAGCTTAATCCCGCAATATACTTCGGGAGCTCTCTCTGGGGCCAACGTCCTGACTTTC. Its protein is CASSLIPQYTSGALSGANVLTF.

This clone came up a few times. The rearrangement links TRBV6-2 or TRBV6-3 to TRBJ1-1, with D perhaps matching TRBD1 (6 bases). Trimming took 8 bases from V and 6 from J, leaving 19 bases between them. Germline V gives CDR1 MNHEY, CDR2 SVGEGT. There are 14 residues in the CDR3. CDR3 nucleotides: TGTGCCAGCGGTTTGGAAGTCAGGGGCGCTGAAGCTTTCTTT. This gives the protein CASGLEVRGAEAFF.

V is TRBV30 and J is TRBJ2-5, with D unclear. Germline CDR1 and CDR2: GTSNPN and SVGIG (reference sequence). The CDR3 has 11 residues. The V gene lost 2 bases and the J gene lost 5 bases, with 6 bases spanning the gap. This CDR3 reads CAWSNSETQYF. For the CDR3, the DNA is TGTGCCTGGAGTAACAGTGAGACCCAGTACTTC.

The chain is built from TRBV5-1 and TRBJ2-2, with D perhaps matching TRBD1 (6 bases). From germline, CDR1 is SGHRS and CDR2 YFSETQ. The CDR3 totals 15 residues. V gave up 4 bases and J gave up 1 base, with 11 bases separating them. The CDR3: CASSEGQRNTGELFF. For the CDR3, the DNA is TGCGCCAGCAGCGAGGGACAAAGGAACACCGGGGAGCTGTTTTTT.

The V call is TRBV5-6, the J call TRBJ2-7, with no clear D. The CDR3 extends over 12 amino acids. Per germline, CDR1 SGHDT and CDR2 YYEEEE. Trimming took 4 bases from V and 0 from J, leaving 5 bases between them. CDR3 nucleotides: TGTGCCAGCAGCCTAAGCTCCTACGAGCAGTACTTC. As protein: CASSLSSYEQYF.

This clone was observed once. V gene TRBV7-2 combines with J gene TRBJ2-7, with 12 bases matching TRBD2. Germline CDR1 SGHTA, CDR2 FQGNSA. V shed 4 bases, J shed 7 bases, and the junction held 11 bases outside the gene matches. The CDR3 spans 16 residues. This CDR3 reads CASSSRLAGALGEQYF. The CDR3 DNA is TGTGCCAGCAGCTCCAGACTAGCGGGAGCTCTGGGAGAGCAGTACTTC.

This clone came up a few times. The gene calls are TRBV3-1 (or the pseudogene TRBV3-2) and TRBJ2-7, with D tentatively TRBD2 (5 bases). The germline V and J ends were trimmed by 1 base and 4 bases, with 11 bases remaining between them. The CDR3 is 14 residues long. Germline assignment: CDR1 LGHDT and CDR2 YNNKEL (reference sequence). The CDR3 loop reads CASSQVGEGYEQYF. The CDR3 DNA is TGTGCCAGCAGCCAAGTTGGTGAGGGTTACGAGCAGTACTTC.

This rearrangement joins TRBV6-5 to TRBJ2-3; the match to TRBD1 covers 10 bases. CDR3 length equals 15 residues. The germline gives CDR1 MNHEY, CDR2 SVGAGI. V was clipped by 5 bases and J by 5 bases; unmatched bases: 7. The CDR3 loop reads CASSLRDRGVDTQYF. CDR3 bases: TGTGCCAGCAGTCTCCGGGACAGGGGAGTAGATACGCAGTATTTT.

The CDR3 spells CASSWVAGGDGEQYF. The CDR3 nucleotides read TGTGCCAGCAGCTGGGTAGCGGGTGGGGATGGGGAGCAGTACTTC. This chain links TRBV7-2 with TRBJ2-7; 7 positions agree with TRBD2. Germline values: CDR1 SGHTA, CDR2 FQGNSA. The J segment lost 7 bases and the V segment lost 4 bases, leaving 13 bases of the junction unmatched. The CDR3 is 15 residues long.

This clone was picked up one time. The chain carries TRBV7-9 and TRBJ2-3; TRBD1 agrees at 7 bases. Germline CDR1 and CDR2: SEHNR and FQNEAQ (reference sequence). The CDR3 sequence is 14 residues long. After removal of 2 bases from V and 5 bases from J, the junction contained 4 bases not matched to a gene. CDR3 DNA: TGTGCCAGCAGCTTAAAGGGGGCTGGAGATACGCAGTATTTT. Amino acid sequence: CASSLKGAGDTQYF. Variable domain in full (rest from reference TRBV7-9 and TRBJ2-3): DTGVSQNPRHKITKRGQNVTFRCDPISEHNRLYWYRQTLGQGPEFLTYFQNEAQLEKSRLLSDRFSAERPKGSFSTLEIQRTEQGDSAMYLCASSLKGAGDTQYFGPGTRLTVL.